The present T cell receptor (beta chain) was sequenced within a study of radiation and T cells in renal cell carcinoma. Time point reported: baseline pretreatment blood. Sample treatment: 15 Gy SBRT to primary tumor, nephrectomy 4 weeks later. Generated by immunoSEQ multiplex PCR, the TCRdb table keeps only in-frame clones and is missing some. The repertoire holds about 130,000 clones, with 88% as singletons. In its sample, this clone was seen once. There are 15 residues in the CDR3. V lost 5 bases and J 3 bases, leaving 14 bases between the germline ends. From germline, CDR1 is MNHEY and CDR2 SVGAGI. The receptor was isolated from a woman between 50 and 59 years old with renal cell carcinoma. The chain uses TRBV6-5 and TRBJ2-1; D not resolved. The specimen was blood, collected from a patient whose treatment included radiotherapy and nephrectomy. In nucleotides, the CDR3 is TGTGCCAGCAGTCGGGCCCCTACCCTCTACAATGAGCAGTTCTTC. It codes for CASSRAPTLYNEQFF.